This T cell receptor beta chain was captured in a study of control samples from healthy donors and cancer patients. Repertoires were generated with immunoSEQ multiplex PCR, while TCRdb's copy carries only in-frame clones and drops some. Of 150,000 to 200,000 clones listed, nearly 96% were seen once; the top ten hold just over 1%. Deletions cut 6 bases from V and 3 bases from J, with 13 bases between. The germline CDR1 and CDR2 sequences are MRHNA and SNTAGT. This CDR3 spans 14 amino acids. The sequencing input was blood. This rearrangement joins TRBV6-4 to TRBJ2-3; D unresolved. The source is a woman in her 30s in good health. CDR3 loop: CASSQEVWTDTQYF. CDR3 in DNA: TGTGCCAGCAGCCAAGAAGTGTGGACAGATACGCAGTATTTT.